This is a list of T cell receptor beta chains from one sample in a study of regulatory T cells in long-lasting Graves disease. MiXCR was run by TCRdb on the multiplex PCR reads, yielding one entry per CDR3 protein. The profile shows roughly 500,000 distinct CDR3 sequences, approximately 13% of them singletons. These sequences were also reported in another study, on T cells in Graves' hyperthyroidism and ophthalmopathy.

The input for sequencing was peripheral blood mononuclear cells (PBMCs), taken at new diagnosis, from a patient treated with antithyroid drugs. These receptor sequences come from a man aged 25 to 45 with Graves disease. The CDR3 runs from the conserved cysteine through the conserved F or W. The order of the fields is D gene, J gene, V gene, clone size, CDR3 protein, CDR3 DNA. The D gene is left open where the match is weak. Size values are once, few and many counts, or a class for expanded clones, and some rows have none.

- | TRBJ2-3 | TRBV11-2 | few | CASSFGVTDTQYF | TGTGCCAGCAGCTTTGGAGTCACAGATACGCAGTATTTT
- | TRBJ2-5 | TRBV10-3 | - | CAISGTRGLETQYF | TGTGCCATCAGTGGAACTCGGGGCTTGGAGACCCAGTACTTC
- | TRBJ2-7 | TRBV2 | many | CASSRDRGRPSYEQYF | TGTGCCAGCAGTAGGGACCGCGGAAGGCCCTCCTACGAGCAGTACTTC
- | TRBJ2-6 | TRBV6-1 | many | CASRWYSGANVLTF | TGTGCCAGCAGGTGGTACTCTGGGGCCAACGTCCTGACTTTC
TRBD2 | TRBJ2-1 | TRBV25-1 | - | CASIRPPWGGETYNEQFF | TGTGCCAGCATCAGACCCCCTTGGGGGGGGGAAACCTACAATGAGCAGTTCTTC
- | TRBJ1-1 | TRBV5-1 | few | CASSLEGAHTEAFF | TGCGCCAGCAGCTTGGAAGGGGCCCACACTGAAGCTTTCTTT
- | TRBJ2-7 | TRBV29-1 | few | CSVRGRFFYEQYF | TGCAGCGTTCGGGGAAGATTCTTCTACGAGCAGTACTTC
TRBD2 | TRBJ2-4 | TRBV2 | many | CASRAGGGHKNIQYF | TGTGCCAGCAGGGCCGGGGGGGGGCACAAAAACATTCAGTACTTC
- | TRBJ2-3 | TRBV12-3/TRBV12-4 | many | CASPPRDTPSTDTQYF | TGTGCCAGCCCCCCCAGGGACACCCCTAGCACAGATACGCAGTATTTT
- | TRBJ2-7 | TRBV30 | few | CAWGRIKGGHYEQYF | TGTGCCTGGGGTCGGATCAAGGGAGGACACTACGAGCAGTACTTC
- | TRBJ2-3 | TRBV6-2/TRBV6-3 | - | CASSYSRPPDADTQYF | TGTGCCAGCAGTTACTCGCGGCCCCCAGACGCAGATACGCAGTATTTT
- | TRBJ2-6 | TRBV12-3/TRBV12-4 | many | CASSLGGQISGANVLTF | TGTGCCAGCAGTTTGGGGGGACAAATCTCTGGGGCCAACGTCCTGACTTTC
- | TRBJ1-2 | TRBV28 | many | CASSLSGGAEHGYGYTF | TGTGCCAGCAGTTTATCCGGGGGCGCTGAGCATGGCTATGGCTACACCTTC
- | TRBJ2-7 | TRBV20-1 | - | CSARSTNGQYF | TGCAGTGCTAGAAGCACAAACGGGCAGTACTTC
- | TRBJ2-5 | TRBV11-2 | many | CASSPSGGPGTQYF | TGTGCCAGCAGCCCTAGTGGGGGTCCGGGGACCCAGTACTTC
- | TRBJ2-3 | TRBV11-2 | many | CASSLMRDMTDTQYF | TGTGCCAGCAGCTTAATGCGGGACATGACAGATACGCAGTATTTT
TRBD1 | TRBJ2-7 | TRBV5-5 | - | CASSSIWDRPPEQYF | TGTGCCAGCAGCTCTATATGGGACAGGCCTCCCGAGCAGTACTTC
- | TRBJ2-1 | TRBV19 | few | CASSIPAPYNEQFF | TGTGCCAGTAGTATCCCGGCTCCCTACAATGAGCAGTTCTTC
TRBD1 | TRBJ1-6 | TRBV12-3/TRBV12-4 | many | CASRSTGGNNSPLHF | TGTGCCAGCAGGTCCACAGGGGGGAATAATTCACCCCTCCACTTT
TRBD2 | TRBJ2-1 | TRBV7-6 | many | CASSAGLAEQFF | TGTGCCAGCAGCGCGGGACTAGCCGAGCAGTTCTTC
- | TRBJ2-3 | TRBV3-1 | - | CASSQSGATVDTKYF | TGTGCCAGCAGCCAATCCGGGGCGACTGTAGATACGAAGTATTTT
- | TRBJ2-7 | TRBV6-9 | - | CASSYGSEQYF | TGTGCCAGCAGTTACGGGTCCGAGCAGTACTTC
TRBD1 | TRBJ2-1 | TRBV25-1 | many | CASSEWGQGNEQFF | TGTGCCAGCAGTGAATGGGGACAGGGCAATGAGCAGTTCTTC
- | TRBJ2-5 | TRBV20-1 | - | CSARWGDRAETQYF | TGCAGTGCTAGATGGGGGGACCGCGCAGAGACCCAGTACTTC
- | TRBJ2-7 | TRBV2 | many | CASVGAEQYF | TGTGCCAGCGTCGGCGCCGAGCAGTACTTC
- | TRBJ2-7 | TRBV19 | many | CASSIPGAYEQYF | TGTGCCAGTAGTATTCCGGGAGCCTACGAGCAGTACTTC
- | TRBJ1-2 | TRBV15 | many | CATSREGRTTREGYTF | TGTGCCACCAGCAGAGAAGGGAGGACTACTCGGGAAGGCTACACCTTC
TRBD2 | TRBJ2-2 | TRBV19 | - | CASSIRASGSYTGELFF | TGTGCCAGTAGTATACGGGCTAGCGGGAGCTACACCGGGGAGCTGTTTTTT
TRBD1 | TRBJ2-7 | TRBV29-1 | many | CSVEETGGVEQYF | TGCAGCGTTGAAGAGACAGGGGGCGTCGAGCAGTACTTC
- | TRBJ1-1 | TRBV11-2 | many | CASSLVSRGNTEAFF | TGTGCCAGCAGCTTAGTCTCCAGGGGTAACACTGAAGCTTTCTTT
- | TRBJ1-4 | TRBV5-1 | many | CASSRGVDEKLFF | TGCGCCAGCAGCCGCGGCGTGGATGAAAAACTGTTTTTT
- | TRBJ2-5 | TRBV9 | few | CASSVGGGMIQETQYF | TGTGCCAGCAGCGTTGGCGGCGGGATGATTCAAGAGACCCAGTACTTC
- | TRBJ2-7 | TRBV6-4 | many | CASILASDHSYEQYF | -
- | TRBJ2-1 | TRBV20-1 | many | CSAINRVYYNEQFF | TGCAGTGCTATAAACAGGGTCTACTACAATGAGCAGTTCTTC
TRBD1 | TRBJ2-3 | TRBV24-1 | many | CATSAPRDRAKDTQYF | TGTGCCACCAGTGCGCCGAGGGACAGGGCTAAAGATACGCAGTATTTT
TRBD1 | TRBJ1-4 | TRBV3-1 | few | CASSQARTGPNEKLFF | TGTGCCAGCAGCCAAGCCCGGACAGGGCCAAATGAAAAACTGTTTTTT
- | TRBJ2-3 | TRBV30 | few | CAWSNSVRTDTQYF | TGTGCCTGGAGTAATAGCGTCCGCACAGATACGCAGTATTTT